This entry is about one T cell receptor (beta chain). This clone was recorded once. This receptor's antigen is unknown. The input lacks base qualities; no much larger clone sits a single base away. CDR1 and CDR2, looked up from the germline V gene, are SGHRS and YFSETQ. Measured from the cysteine to the phenylalanine, the CDR3 is 15 residues long. Only the CDR3 DNA is retained, 45 bases long and in frame from the first base. V was cut back by 3 bases and J by 0 bases, leaving a gap of 13 bases between them. This sample was included in a study of STAT3 mutations in large granular lymphocyte leukemia (dated by TCRdb to about 2019). About the investigation overall: Roughly half of the T-LGLL patients who were sequenced longitudinally carried canonical activating STAT3 mutations. Each patient was sequenced at an average of approximately 4.2 time points, ranging from 2 to 8 samplings. A couple of patients with natural killer LGL leukemia were also sequenced longitudinally as controls within the study. Serial deep sequencing of TCRbeta CDR3 and STAT3 was performed in patients with T-cell large granular lymphocyte leukemia to reconstruct clonal hierarchy and dynamics. Over half of the T-LGLL patients were given one or more immunosuppressive therapy regimens, and approximately 40% of those treated had a hematologic response. Eighteen representative T-LGLL cases were selected from an initial cohort of approximately 200 LGL patients for longitudinal TCRbeta and STAT3 sequencing. What the research found in general, with its limitations: Since codominant clonotypes persisted in some patients, a small but highly pathogenic clone may have gone undetected. The linking of therapy response to changes in TCR clonal burden was complicated by variable intervals between samplings and differing treatment regimens. All T-LGLL patients had at least one immunodominant TCRbeta clonotype, and roughly half had multiple immunodominant subclonotypes. TCR clonotype switching after therapy was seen in about 35% of the 18 patients, with all newly emerging clones being STAT3 wild type. Because no samples were available when a clone first appeared, clonal expansion was inferred from samplings taken at other points. Dominant TCR clone burden was found to exceed STAT3 mutant burden in several patients, suggesting that STAT3 mutation arose secondarily within a pre-expanded clone.

The same DNA, extracted from blood mononuclear cells, served for both TCR sequencing and STAT3 sequencing. An Illumina MiSeq was used to sequence the TCRbeta libraries, yielding an average of approximately 41,000 productive templates per sample. TCRbeta CDR3 libraries were generated with the immunoSEQ assay using multiplex PCR amplification. On the authors' methods: Repertoire diversity was computed as previously defined, with values near 0 indicating extremely monoclonal samples. Entries here come from immuneACCESS through TCRdb and include only in-frame sequences with V and J called. Some clones fail to appear in such tables; in the studies checked, an unresolved V gene covers under half of the shortfall, and the cause of the remainder is unknown. From that table come the V and J calls and clone size; the DNA was used to work out D and trimming. Recorded for this sample are tens of thousands of clones; roughly 84% of them occurred a single time. The ten largest clones take up roughly 0.39% of the sample.

Sequencing used PBMCs. The rearrangement joined TRBV5-1 to TRBJ2-7; TRBD1 could be the D gene, as 6 bases match. This clonotype originated in a human donor with T large granular lymphocyte leukemia. Some clones in this sample may be carry-over from other donors' samples. The CDR3 protein is CASSSTYRASYEQYF. The nucleotides are TGCGCCAGCAGCTCAACCTACAGGGCCTCCTACGAGCAGTACTTC.